The rows below give T cell receptor beta chains drawn from one sample of a study of cytomegalovirus exposure and HLA in healthy donors. Measured with immunoSEQ multiplex PCR; TCRdb has only the in-frame clones, and not every one. The data show some 140,000 clones, with roughly 80% seen just once and approximately 1% held by the top ten. Sequenced input: PBMCs. All receptors come from a young man in good health and CMV-seronegative. CDR3s include the opening cysteine and the closing phenylalanine or tryptophan. Fields, in order: D gene, J gene, V gene, clone size, CDR3 protein, CDR3 DNA. D genes are given only for firm matches. Rows give clone size only sometimes, using once, few, many, or a class for an expanded clone.

D: TRBD1; J: TRBJ1-2; V: TRBV7-3; size: -; CDR3: CASSPTDRERAYTF; DNA: TGTGCCAGCAGCCCCACGGACAGGGAAAGGGCCTACACCTTC
D: -; J: TRBJ1-2; V: TRBV4-2; size: -; CDR3: CASNNRDVGNYGYTF; DNA: TGTGCCAGCAACAACAGGGACGTCGGCAACTATGGCTACACCTTC
D: TRBD1; J: TRBJ2-2; V: TRBV7-9; size: -; CDR3: CASSLGMGQGAGELFF; DNA: TGTGCCAGCAGCCTAGGGATGGGACAGGGGGCCGGGGAGCTGTTTTTT
D: TRBD1; J: TRBJ2-5; V: TRBV15; size: -; CDR3: CATSVFRTGETQYF; DNA: TGTGCCACCAGCGTATTTCGGACAGGAGAGACCCAGTACTTC
D: -; J: TRBJ2-6; V: TRBV6-1; size: many; CDR3: CASSEDKGTGANVLTF; DNA: TGTGCCAGCAGTGAAGACAAGGGGACTGGGGCCAACGTCCTGACTTTC
D: TRBD1; J: TRBJ1-3; V: TRBV5-1; size: -; CDR3: CASSSTGNSFPGNTIYF; DNA: TGCGCCAGCAGCTCGACAGGGAACTCTTTTCCTGGAAACACCATATATTTT
D: TRBD1; J: TRBJ2-7; V: TRBV2; size: once; CDR3: CASSLGTVSYEQYF; DNA: TGTGCCAGCAGCCTAGGGACAGTTTCCTACGAGCAGTACTTC
D: -; J: TRBJ2-6; V: TRBV30; size: -; CDR3: CAAGAGAGANVLTF; DNA: TGTGCCGCAGGGGCAGGGGCTGGGGCCAACGTCCTGACTTTC
D: -; J: TRBJ2-2; V: TRBV7-6; size: few; CDR3: CASTTTRGTNTGELFF; DNA: TGTGCCAGCACCACAACAAGGGGGACGAACACCGGGGAGCTGTTTTTT
D: -; J: TRBJ2-7; V: TRBV28; size: -; CDR3: CASSSPTGEQYF; DNA: TGTGCCAGCAGTTCACCCACGGGCGAGCAGTACTTC
D: TRBD1; J: TRBJ2-1; V: TRBV11-1; size: -; CDR3: CASSLPDRGSEFF; DNA: TGTGCCAGCAGCCTCCCGGACAGGGGTTCAGAGTTCTTC
D: TRBD1; J: TRBJ1-1; V: TRBV6-5; size: once; CDR3: CASSYLQGGVEAFF; DNA: TGTGCCAGCAGTTATCTCCAGGGGGGCGTTGAAGCTTTCTTT
D: TRBD1; J: TRBJ2-7; V: TRBV5-1; size: -; CDR3: CASRGQGESYEQYF; DNA: TGCGCCAGCAGGGGACAGGGCGAATCCTACGAGCAGTACTTC
D: TRBD1; J: TRBJ2-7; V: TRBV7-2; size: -; CDR3: CASRETGGGSYEQYF; DNA: TGTGCCAGCAGGGAAACAGGGGGAGGCTCCTACGAGCAGTACTTC
D: TRBD2; J: TRBJ2-1; V: TRBV7-9; size: -; CDR3: CASRLGGVNEQFF; DNA: TGTGCCAGCAGGCTCGGGGGGGTAAATGAGCAGTTCTTC
D: -; J: TRBJ2-3; V: TRBV7-9; size: few; CDR3: CASSFEGTTDTQYF; DNA: TGTGCCAGCAGCTTTGAGGGCACCACAGATACGCAGTATTTT
D: -; J: TRBJ1-1; V: TRBV7-5; size: once; CDR3: CARSFRRLNTEAFF; DNA: TGTGCCAGAAGCTTTCGGAGACTGAACACTGAAGCTTTCTTT
D: -; J: TRBJ2-7; V: TRBV7-8; size: -; CDR3: CASRFGSVYEQYF; DNA: TGTGCCAGCAGGTTCGGGAGCGTCTACGAGCAGTACTTC
D: TRBD1; J: TRBJ2-3; V: TRBV5-1; size: -; CDR3: CASSPGTGGTDTQYF; DNA: TGCGCCAGCAGCCCCGGGACAGGGGGCACAGATACGCAGTATTTT
D: TRBD2; J: TRBJ2-1; V: TRBV9; size: -; CDR3: CASSVAPRGGASSYNEQFF; DNA: TGTGCCAGCAGCGTAGCACCCCGGGGGGGCGCGAGCTCCTACAATGAGCAGTTCTTC
D: TRBD1; J: TRBJ2-1; V: TRBV4-3; size: few; CDR3: CASSQDPHNRGANEQFF; DNA: TGCGCCAGCAGCCAAGACCCCCACAACAGGGGAGCCAATGAGCAGTTCTTC
D: TRBD1; J: TRBJ1-1; V: TRBV4-2; size: -; CDR3: CASSRDRNTEAFF; DNA: TGTGCCAGCAGCCGGGACAGAAACACTGAAGCTTTCTTT
D: -; J: TRBJ1-1; V: TRBV5-1; size: -; CDR3: CASSLADSMNTEAFF; DNA: TGCGCCAGCAGCTTGGCCGACAGCATGAACACTGAAGCTTTCTTT
D: -; J: TRBJ2-1; V: TRBV6-5; size: -; CDR3: CASSRNGAGNEQFF; DNA: TGTGCCAGCAGTAGAAACGGGGCGGGGAATGAGCAGTTCTTC
D: -; J: TRBJ2-1; V: TRBV30; size: -; CDR3: CAWETWAEKNEQFF; DNA: TGTGCCTGGGAAACCTGGGCTGAGAAGAATGAGCAGTTCTTC
D: TRBD2; J: TRBJ2-7; V: TRBV6-6; size: few; CDR3: CASMRGLEQYF; DNA: TGTGCCAGCATGCGGGGGTTAGAGCAGTACTTC
D: TRBD2; J: TRBJ2-5; V: TRBV7-7; size: -; CDR3: CASSSGGETQYF; DNA: TGTGCTAGCAGCTCGGGGGGGGAGACCCAGTACTTC
D: -; J: TRBJ1-1; V: TRBV5-6; size: once; CDR3: CASNLESGTEAFF; DNA: TGTGCCAGCAACCTCGAGAGTGGCACTGAAGCTTTCTTT
D: TRBD2; J: TRBJ2-1; V: TRBV5-4; size: -; CDR3: CASNERGGFDEQFF; DNA: TGTGCCAGCAACGAGCGGGGGGGCTTTGATGAGCAGTTCTTC